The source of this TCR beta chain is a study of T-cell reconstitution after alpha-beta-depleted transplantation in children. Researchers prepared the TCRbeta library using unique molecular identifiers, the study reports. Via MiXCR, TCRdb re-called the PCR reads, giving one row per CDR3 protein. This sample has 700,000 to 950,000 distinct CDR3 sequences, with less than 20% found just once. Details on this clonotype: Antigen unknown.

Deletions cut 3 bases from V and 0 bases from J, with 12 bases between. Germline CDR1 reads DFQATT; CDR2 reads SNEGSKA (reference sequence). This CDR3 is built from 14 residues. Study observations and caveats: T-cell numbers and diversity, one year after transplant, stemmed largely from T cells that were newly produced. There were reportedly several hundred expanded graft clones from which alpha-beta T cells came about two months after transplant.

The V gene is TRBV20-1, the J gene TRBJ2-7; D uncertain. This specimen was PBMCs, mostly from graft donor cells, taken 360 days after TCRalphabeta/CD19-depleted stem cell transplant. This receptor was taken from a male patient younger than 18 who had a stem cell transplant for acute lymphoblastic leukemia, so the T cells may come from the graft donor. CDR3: CSASPPSVSYEQYF. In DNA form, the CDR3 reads TGCAGTGCTAGCCCCCCCAGCGTCTCCTACGAGCAGTACTTC.